A single sample is the source of the 18 T cell receptor beta chains below, sequenced in a study of blood T cell repertoires in COVID-19. Generated by immunoSEQ multiplex PCR, the TCRdb table keeps only in-frame clones and is missing some. The sample lists roughly 180,000 clones; 90% to 95% were seen once. Sequences were obtained from peripheral blood. Source of these receptors: a man aged 30-40 years with COVID-19, enrolled during active disease.

This clone was recorded once. The chain is built from TRBV13 and TRBJ1-2; 9 nucleotides match TRBD1. This CDR3 is 15 amino acids long. Trimming at V came to 5 bases and at J to 4 bases, leaving 8 bases not matched to a gene. Germline-derived CDR1 and CDR2 are PRHDT and FYEKMQ (reference sequence). CDR3 region: CASSKTDRGVYGYTF. The CDR3 DNA is TGTGCCAGCAGCAAGACGGACAGGGGTGTCTATGGCTACACCTTC.

V usage is TRBV4-2 and J usage is TRBJ2-3; 15 nucleotides agree with TRBD2. The CDR3 covers 17 residues. Germline CDR1 reads LGHNA; CDR2 reads YNFKEQ. V trimming: 0 bases; J trimming: 3 bases; junction bases outside the gene matches: 1. The CDR3 reads CASSQDGTSGGTDTQYF. As DNA, the CDR3 is TGTGCCAGCAGCCAAGATGGGACTAGCGGGGGGACAGATACGCAGTATTTT.

This chain joins TRBV11-2 and TRBJ2-7; maybe TRBD2 (6 bases). In germline, CDR1 is SGHAT, CDR2 FQNNGV. The CDR3 is made up of 15 amino acids. The V end was cut by 0 bases, the J end by 2 bases, with 11 bases between. CDR3 DNA sequence: TGTGCCAGCAGCTTAGATCGGGGGTGGACCTACGAGCAGTACTTC. This translates into CASSLDRGWTYEQYF.

The chain joins TRBV5-1 to TRBJ2-1; D is possibly TRBD1 (6 bases). The germline gives CDR1 SGHRS, CDR2 YFSETQ. This CDR3 contains 16 residues. Trimming left V 4 bases short and J 0 bases short, with 14 bases between. CDR3 region: CASSPRDTFSYNEQFF. In nucleotides, the CDR3 is TGCGCCAGCAGCCCCCGGGACACTTTCTCCTACAATGAGCAGTTCTTC.

The chain joins TRBV3-1 (or the pseudogene TRBV3-2) to TRBJ2-7; no clear D gene. Germline assignment: CDR1 LGHDT and CDR2 YNNKEL (reference sequence). The CDR3 totals 14 residues. V was cut by 1 base and J by 0 bases, with 7 bases left in between. As DNA, the CDR3 is TGTGCCAGCAGCCAAGTGCCGCGCTCCTACGAGCAGTACTTC. As protein: CASSQVPRSYEQYF.

This clone has only one observation. This rearrangement joins TRBV19 to TRBJ2-7; 7 bases map to TRBD1. The CDR3 has 16 residues. Germline values: CDR1 LNHDA, CDR2 SQIVND (reference sequence). Trimming took 4 bases from V and 1 from J; bases not matched to a gene: 10. As DNA, the CDR3 is TGTGCCAGTAGTACCCTTACAGGGGCCCGTTCCTACGAGCAGTACTTC. Translated, it gives CASSTLTGARSYEQYF.

This rearrangement joins TRBV30 to TRBJ2-3, with 7 nucleotides matching TRBD1. Germline CDR1 GTSNPN, CDR2 SVGIG (reference sequence). Trimming removed 2 bases from V and 0 bases from J; junction bases left unmatched: 2. The CDR3 covers 14 residues. CDR3 sequence reads: CAWSRQGSTDTQYF. As DNA, the CDR3 is TGTGCCTGGAGTAGACAGGGAAGCACAGATACGCAGTATTTT.

This chain connects TRBV5-1 to TRBJ1-1; a possible D gene is TRBD1 (5 bases). V was pared by 0 bases and J by 0 bases, with 9 bases between. CDR1 is SGHRS, CDR2 YFSETQ, per germline. The CDR3 has 15 amino acids. CDR3 region: CASSLVAGVNTEAFF. In nucleotides, the CDR3 is TGCGCCAGCAGCTTGGTTGCGGGGGTGAACACTGAAGCTTTCTTT.

The J gene is TRBJ2-5, the V gene TRBV11-2; D possibly corresponds to TRBD2 (6 bases). The CDR3 covers 16 residues. The V and J ends lost 3 bases and 0 bases respectively, with 14 bases between them. Germline V gives CDR1 SGHAT, CDR2 FQNNGV. The CDR3 coding sequence is TGTGCCAGCAGCTTTTGGGGTAGCGGAGACCAAGAGACCCAGTACTTC. Its protein is CASSFWGSGDQETQYF.

This rearrangement joins TRBV4-2 to TRBJ1-5; D gene unclear. The CDR3 covers 16 residues. The V end was cut by 0 bases, the J end by 0 bases, with 9 bases between. CDR1 is LGHNA, CDR2 YNFKEQ, per germline. This chain's CDR3 is CASSQDWAYSNQPQHF. Written as DNA, the CDR3 is TGTGCCAGCAGCCAAGATTGGGCATATAGCAATCAGCCCCAGCATTTT.

The gene calls are TRBV29-1 and TRBJ2-1; 7 nucleotides align to TRBD1. The CDR3 spans 14 residues. Germline lookup yields CDR1 SQVTM and CDR2 ANQGSEA. Trimming at V came to 3 bases and at J to 8 bases, leaving 10 bases not matched to a gene. The CDR3, as DNA: TGCAGCGTTGACTTACAGGGGTTGATCGATGAGCAGTTCTTC. It specifies CSVDLQGLIDEQFF.

The chain has TRBV11-2 and TRBJ1-6; a possible D gene is TRBD1 (6 bases). CDR1 is SGHAT and CDR2 is FQNNGV in the germline V gene. Trimming pared 4 bases from V and 8 bases from J, leaving 15 bases between. CDR3 length: 15 residues. The CDR3 spells CASSYEGTPHSPLHF. The CDR3 DNA reads TGTGCCAGCAGCTACGAAGGGACACCTCATTCACCCCTCCACTTT. The full variable domain, its missing parts supplied by reference TRBV11-2 and TRBJ1-6, is EAGVAQSPRYKIIEKRQSVAFWCNPISGHATLYWYQQILGQGPKLLIQFQNNGVVDDSQLPKDRFSAERLKGVDSTLKIQPAKLEDSAVYLCASSYEGTPHSPLHFGNGTRLTVT.

The CDR3 nucleotides are TGTGCCAGTAGTACGGGACAGGGGGCCGGTCAGCCCCAGCATTTT. Translating gives CASSTGQGAGQPQHF. The rearrangement links TRBV19 to TRBJ1-5; TRBD1 agrees at 12 bases. This CDR3 is built from 15 residues. V was pared by 4 bases and J by 6 bases, with 4 bases of the junction left unmatched. From germline, CDR1 is LNHDA and CDR2 SQIVND (reference sequence). Full variable domain (outside the CDR3, taken from reference TRBV19 and TRBJ1-5): DGGITQSPKYLFRKEGQNVTLSCEQNLNHDAMYWYRQDPGQGLRLIYYSQIVNDFQKGDIAEGYSVSREKKESFPLTVTSAQKNPTAFYLCASSTGQGAGQPQHFGDGTRLSIL.

This chain uses TRBV13 with TRBJ1-1; the match to TRBD1 covers 7 bases. Germline V lookup: CDR1 PRHDT, CDR2 FYEKMQ (reference sequence). Trimming took 3 bases from V and 1 from J; bases not matched to a gene: 5. The CDR3 extends over 15 amino acids. The CDR3 DNA follows: TGTGCCAGCAGCTTCACAGGGGCGACGAACACTGAAGCTTTCTTT. This gives the protein CASSFTGATNTEAFF. The full variable domain, rest sourced from reference TRBV13 and TRBJ1-1, is AAGVIQSPRHLIKEKRETATLKCYPIPRHDTVYWYQQGPGQDPQFLISFYEKMQSDKGSIPDRFSAQQFSDYHSELNMSSLELGDSALYFCASSFTGATNTEAFFGQGTRLTVV.

The chain links TRBV6-5 to TRBJ1-1, with D unresolved. Germline values: CDR1 MNHEY, CDR2 SVGAGI. Between the trimmed V and J ends, which lost 6 bases and 0 bases, there was a span of 11 bases. The length of the CDR3 is 14 residues. CDR3 sequence reads: CASSKDKLNTEAFF. CDR3 bases: TGTGCCAGCAGCAAAGACAAGTTGAACACTGAAGCTTTCTTT.

The chain employs TRBV7-9 and TRBJ1-2; no firm D call. Germline assignment: CDR1 SEHNR and CDR2 FQNEAQ (reference sequence). Deletions cut 5 bases from V and 2 bases from J, with 15 bases between. The CDR3 is 15 residues long. CDR3 loop: CASSPVGVTNYGYTF. For the CDR3, the DNA is TGTGCCAGCAGCCCAGTCGGGGTGACGAACTATGGCTACACCTTC.

This chain links TRBV27 with TRBJ1-1; D is possibly TRBD1 (6 bases). In germline, CDR1 is MNHEY, CDR2 SMNVEV (reference sequence). The length of the CDR3 is 13 residues. V lost 3 bases and J lost 5, with 10 bases in between. Written as DNA, the CDR3 is TGTGCCAGCAGTTTTTTCGGGACAACTGAAGCTTTCTTT. Translation: CASSFFGTTEAFF.

The CDR3 sequence: CASSPLTGLDNEQFF. CDR3 nucleotide sequence: TGTGCCAGCAGCCCCTTGACGGGACTCGACAATGAGCAGTTCTTC. This chain uses TRBV7-3 with TRBJ2-1; the D gene is possibly TRBD2 (6 bases). Germline CDR1 is SGHTA and CDR2 is FQGTGA. The CDR3 runs 15 residues. Trimming removed 5 bases at V and 5 bases at J, with 16 bases between.